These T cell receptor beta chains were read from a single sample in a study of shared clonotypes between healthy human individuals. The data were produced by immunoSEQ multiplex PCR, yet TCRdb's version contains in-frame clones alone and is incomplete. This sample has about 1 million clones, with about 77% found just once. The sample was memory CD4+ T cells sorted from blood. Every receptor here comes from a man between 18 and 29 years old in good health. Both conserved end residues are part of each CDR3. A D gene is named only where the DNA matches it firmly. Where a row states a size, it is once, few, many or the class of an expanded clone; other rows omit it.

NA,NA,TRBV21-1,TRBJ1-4,TGTGCCAGCAGCATGGAACCAGGGGGCCTCCTTCCTAATGAAAAACTGTTTTTT,CASSMEPGGLLPNEKLFF
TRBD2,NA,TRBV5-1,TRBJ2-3,TGCGCCAGCAGCTTGGAGCTAGCGGGGGTTTCAATTGATACGCAGTATTTT,CASSLELAGVSIDTQYF
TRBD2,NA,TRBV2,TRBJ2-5,TGTGCCAGCCGACTAGCGGGGGGGAAAGAGACCCAGTACTTC,CASRLAGGKETQYF
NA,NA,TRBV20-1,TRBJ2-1,TGCAGTGCTACCAAAGGGAGTGAGCAGTTCTTC,CSATKGSEQFF
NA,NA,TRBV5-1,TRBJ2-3,TGCGCCAGCAGGGAGGCATTGAGCACAGATACGCAGTATTTT,CASREALSTDTQYF
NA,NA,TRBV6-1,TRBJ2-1,TGTGCCAGCAGTGAATCGTGGGCTCGCTCCTACAATGAGCAGTTCTTC,CASSESWARSYNEQFF
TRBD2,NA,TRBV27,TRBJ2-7,TGTGCCAGCAGTGGCGGACTAGCGAGCGAGCAGTACTTC,CASSGGLASEQYF
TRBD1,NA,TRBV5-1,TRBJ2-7,TGCGCCAGCAGCCCAAATCCGGGACAGCCTGCCTACGAGCAGTACTTC,CASSPNPGQPAYEQYF
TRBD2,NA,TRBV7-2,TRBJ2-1,TGTGCCAGCAGCTTAGGCGGGAGATGGCAGTTCTTC,CASSLGGRWQFF
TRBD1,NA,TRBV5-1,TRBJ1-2,TGCGCCAGCAGCGGCGGACAGGGGGGCGGTGGCTACACCTTC,CASSGGQGGGGYTF
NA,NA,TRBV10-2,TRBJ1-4,TGCGCCAGCAGGCGCCCCAATGAAAAACTGTTTTTT,CASRRPNEKLFF
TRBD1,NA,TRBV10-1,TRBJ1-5,TGCGCCAGCAAAAGAAGGGACAGAGTCTATCAGCCCCAGCATTTT,CASKRRDRVYQPQHF
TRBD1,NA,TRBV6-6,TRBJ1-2,TGTGCCAGCAGTTACTCGGACAGGGGGGGTAGTGGCTACACCTTC,CASSYSDRGGSGYTF
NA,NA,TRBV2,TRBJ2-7,TGTGCCAGCAACGCCGAACAGGGCGGCGAGCAGTACTTC,CASNAEQGGEQYF
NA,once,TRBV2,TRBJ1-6,TGTGCCAGCACCGAGGTGGAGCTCTCTAATTCACCCCTCCACTTT,CASTEVELSNSPLHF
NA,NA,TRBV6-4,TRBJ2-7,TGTGCCACCCTAACACAGGGTAGCGGTGGCTACGAGCAGTACTTC,CATLTQGSGGYEQYF
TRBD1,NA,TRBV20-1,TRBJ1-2,TGCAGTGCGAGACAGGGGCAGGGCTACACCTTC,CSARQGQGYTF